Following are 28 T cell receptor beta chains from one sample sequenced in a study of persistence of HIV-infected CD4 T cells. Sequencing used immunoSEQ version 4 in survey mode. The table came from immunoSEQ multiplex PCR; TCRdb's copy has only in-frame clones and leaves some out. The sample lists some 58,000 clones; 70% to 75% were seen once. An overlapping HIV-1 Gag peptide pool stimulated these cells at approximately 0.91 ug/peptide/mL. CD40L-negative CD69-negative CD45RO-high memory CD4+ T cells were sorted as populations depleted of antigen-responding cells. What these receptors recognize is not known. The starting material was CD4+ T cells sorted from PBMCs after roughly 18-hour stimulation, obtained from a patient who received antiretroviral therapy. These receptors came from an adult man with HIV who was CMV-seropositive.

This clone came up a few times. The chain is built from TRBV3-1 (or the pseudogene TRBV3-2) and TRBJ1-1; TRBD1 is a possible D gene (5 bases). This CDR3 is built from 13 residues. CDR1 LGHDT and CDR2 YNNKEL come from the germline V gene (reference sequence). Trimming removed 4 bases from V and 0 bases from J, with 6 bases in between. CDR3 region: CASSRGMNTEAFF. CDR3 DNA sequence: TGTGCCAGCAGCCGGGGGATGAACACTGAAGCTTTCTTT.

The rearrangement uses TRBV27 and TRBJ2-1; perhaps TRBD2 as D (6 bases). V lost 3 bases to trimming and J lost 8 bases, with 8 bases between them. The CDR3 extends over 12 amino acids. Germline V gene data show CDR1 as MNHEY and CDR2 as SMNVEV (reference sequence). The CDR3 sequence is CASSLGGDEQFF. In nucleotides, the CDR3 is TGTGCCAGCAGTTTGGGGGGAGATGAGCAGTTCTTC.

The chain joins TRBV19 to TRBJ1-5; 7 bases agree with TRBD1. V was pared by 8 bases and J by 9 bases, with 10 bases of the junction left unmatched. Germline CDR1 reads LNHDA; CDR2 reads SQIVND (reference sequence). The CDR3 has 13 residues. The CDR3 sequence: CASSGQVFGPQHF. The CDR3 DNA follows: TGTGCCAGTTCTGGACAGGTATTCGGGCCCCAGCATTTT.

J is TRBJ2-1 and V is TRBV7-9, with 10 bases matching TRBD1. The CDR3 runs to 15 residues. J gave up 7 bases and V 4 bases, and 7 bases lay outside the gene matches. The germline V gene encodes CDR1 SEHNR and CDR2 FQNEAQ (reference sequence). CDR3 loop: CASSSDRGLRNEQFF. In DNA form, the CDR3 reads TGTGCCAGCAGCTCTGACAGGGGGCTTAGGAATGAGCAGTTCTTC. The full variable domain, its missing parts supplied by reference TRBV7-9 and TRBJ2-1, is DTGVSQNPRHKITKRGQNVTFRCDPISEHNRLYWYRQTLGQGPEFLTYFQNEAQLEKSRLLSDRFSAERPKGSFSTLEIQRTEQGDSAMYLCASSSDRGLRNEQFFGPGTRLTVL.

The rearrangement uses TRBV2 and TRBJ1-3; 7 nucleotides match TRBD1. V gave up 6 bases and J gave up 0 bases; unmatched junction bases: 8. The CDR3 is 16 residues long. Per the germline V gene, CDR1 is SNHLY and CDR2 is FYNNEI. For the CDR3, the DNA is TGTGCCAGCAGGGAGAGACAGGGTTCCTCTGGAAACACCATATATTTT. Translation: CASRERQGSSGNTIYF.

The genes are TRBV6-5 and TRBJ2-7; 10 bases are shared with TRBD1. This CDR3 region has 13 residues. Germline trimming cut 6 bases from V and 4 bases from J; bases unmatched to any gene: 3. Germline V CDR1 and CDR2: MNHEY, SVGAGI. The CDR3 DNA follows: TGTGCCAGCAGAAGGACAGGGGGGTACGAGCAGTACTTC. Its protein product is CASRRTGGYEQYF.

The chain has TRBV5-1 and TRBJ2-1, with 8 nucleotides matching TRBD2. The ends lost 1 base at V and 9 bases at J; junction bases unmatched: 9. The CDR3 length is 15 residues. Germline values: CDR1 SGHRS, CDR2 YFSETQ. The CDR3 protein is CASSLRNGGVSEQFF. The CDR3 nucleotides read TGCGCCAGCAGCTTGCGGAACGGGGGGGTTTCTGAGCAGTTCTTC. The full variable domain, with the rest looked up from reference TRBV5-1 and TRBJ2-1, is KAGVTQTPRYLIKTRGQQVTLSCSPISGHRSVSWYQQTPGQGLQFLFEYFSETQRNKGNFPGRFSGRQFSNSRSEMNVSTLELGDSALYLCASSLRNGGVSEQFFGPGTRLTVL.

The chain joins TRBV28 to TRBJ1-2, with D possibly matching TRBD1 (6 bases). The germline CDR1 and CDR2 sequences are MDHEN and SYDVKM. This CDR3 is 15 amino acids long. V dropped 2 bases and J dropped 3 bases, with 13 bases sitting between them. The CDR3 DNA follows: TGTGCCAGCAGTTTAGGGGCAGGGGATCACTATGGCTACACCTTC. Encoded protein: CASSLGAGDHYGYTF.

The CDR3 sequence is CASSSPGRGRSTEAFF. Written as DNA, the CDR3 is TGTGCCAGCAGTTCCCCAGGCAGGGGGCGGAGCACTGAAGCTTTCTTT. This rearrangement joins TRBV28 to TRBJ1-1; 8 bases match TRBD1. CDR1 MDHEN and CDR2 SYDVKM come from the germline V gene. The CDR3 consists of 16 residues. Trimming at V came to 4 bases and at J to 4 bases, leaving 11 bases not matched to a gene.

This clone is judged medium-sized. This chain connects TRBV25-1 to TRBJ2-2, with D perhaps TRBD1 (6 bases). Germline CDR1 and CDR2: MGHDK and SYGVNS. V shed 1 base and J shed 6 bases, with 15 bases lying between them. The CDR3 is made up of 16 amino acids. Here the CDR3 DNA reads TGTGCCAGCAGTGAATCATGGGGCAGGGGACCCGGGGAGCTGTTTTTT. It is translated as CASSESWGRGPGELFF.

This clone was seen only once. This rearrangement joins TRBV9 to TRBJ1-1; the D is unclear. Germline V gives CDR1 SGDLS, CDR2 YYNGEE. The CDR3 covers 15 residues. Trimming left V 3 bases short and J 0 bases short, with 12 bases between. The CDR3 is CASSERLGMNTEAFF. The CDR3 nucleotides read TGTGCCAGCAGCGAAAGGCTGGGGATGAACACTGAAGCTTTCTTT.

This chain joins TRBV7-9 and TRBJ1-5, with TRBD1 as a possible D gene (6 bases). Trimming removed 8 bases at V and 9 bases at J, with 14 bases between. There are 12 residues in the CDR3. Germline CDR1 reads SEHNR; CDR2 reads FQNEAQ (reference sequence). The CDR3 coding sequence is TGTGCCAGCGGGGAAGGGGGAGGGCCCCAGCATTTT. Amino acid sequence: CASGEGGGPQHF.

The V gene is TRBV6-2 or TRBV6-3, the J gene TRBJ2-1; possibly TRBD1 for D (6 bases). The CDR3 covers 15 residues. Germline V gene data show CDR1 as MNHEY and CDR2 as SVGEGT. The ends were cut back, 5 bases at V and 6 bases at J, with 17 bases in the middle. In DNA, the CDR3 is TGTGCCAGCAGTGCCTCCGGGACACGAAGCAATGAGCAGTTCTTC. Its protein is CASSASGTRSNEQFF.

The V gene is TRBV27, the J gene TRBJ2-7; no definite D call. This CDR3 is 14 amino acids long. V lost 0 bases and J 2 bases, leaving 8 bases between the germline ends. Germline CDR1 and CDR2: MNHEY and SMNVEV (reference sequence). CDR3 DNA: TGTGCCAGCAGTTTATCGGCGAAAGCCTACGAGCAGTACTTC. It specifies CASSLSAKAYEQYF.

About this clone itself: The identical CDR3 is also encoded by other nucleotide sequences in the sample. This sequence joins TRBV6-5 and TRBJ1-1; possibly TRBD1 for D (5 bases). CDR1 is MNHEY, CDR2 SVGAGI, per germline. Trimming pared 6 bases from V and 1 base from J, leaving 9 bases between. The CDR3 is made up of 13 amino acids. The chain's CDR3 is CASSSTGNTEAFF. DNA of the CDR3: TGTGCCAGCAGCTCTACAGGGAACACTGAAGCTTTCTTT.

This sequence joins TRBV6-1 and TRBJ1-2; 8 nucleotides align to TRBD1. Per the germline V gene, CDR1 is MNHNS and CDR2 is SASEGT. This CDR3 has 16 residues. The V gene end was trimmed by 3 bases and the J gene end by 2 bases; junction bases not matched to a gene: 8. The CDR3 DNA reads as TGTGCCAGCAGTGACCCAGACAGGGGCCTAAACTATGGCTACACCTTC. This encodes CASSDPDRGLNYGYTF.

The V gene is TRBV19, the J gene TRBJ1-6; D is possibly TRBD1 (6 bases). Between the trimmed V and J ends, which lost 5 bases and 7 bases, there was a span of 12 bases. This CDR3 has 14 amino acids. Germline V gene sequence: CDR1 LNHDA, CDR2 SQIVND (reference sequence). The CDR3 DNA follows: TGTGCCAGTAGTTTTGACAGGCAGAATTCACCCCTCCACTTT. Translated, it gives CASSFDRQNSPLHF.

This clone is a singleton in its sample. V usage is TRBV19 and J usage is TRBJ2-3, with 10 bases aligning to TRBD1. The germline V gene has CDR1 LNHDA and CDR2 SQIVND (reference sequence). The V segment lost 5 bases and the J segment 3 bases; nucleotides outside the gene matches: 2. The CDR3 covers 14 residues. CDR3 sequence (DNA): TGTGCCAGTAGTCTGGGACAGGGGACAGATACGCAGTATTTT. It specifies CASSLGQGTDTQYF.

The rearrangement links TRBV28 to TRBJ2-1, with TRBD1 matching 7 bases. Germline CDR1 and CDR2: MDHEN and SYDVKM. The CDR3 runs 14 residues. The V segment lost 6 bases and the J segment 4 bases; nucleotides outside the gene matches: 6. In DNA form, the CDR3 reads TGTGCCAGCAGAAACAGGGGACCTTACAATGAGCAGTTCTTC. Translated, it gives CASRNRGPYNEQFF.

This clone was seen repeatedly, ten times or more. The chain is built from TRBV7-9 and TRBJ2-1; tentative D call: TRBD2 (5 bases). Germline V lookup: CDR1 SEHNR, CDR2 FQNEAQ (reference sequence). Trimming pared 10 bases from V and 7 bases from J, leaving 11 bases between. This CDR3 has 11 amino acids. CDR3 bases: TGTGCCACCAAGACGGGAAATGAGCAGTTCTTC. Translating it yields CATKTGNEQFF.

The V call is TRBV6-6, the J call TRBJ1-6, with a possible D match to TRBD1 (5 bases). The V end was cut by 4 bases, the J end by 9 bases, with 19 bases between. The CDR3 sequence is 16 residues long. From germline, CDR1 is MNHNY and CDR2 SVGAGI (reference sequence). CDR3 amino acids: CASSLRVGRLGSPLHF. The DNA for the CDR3 is TGTGCCAGCAGTTTAAGGGTGGGACGGTTGGGTTCACCCCTCCACTTT.

The gene calls are TRBV9 and TRBJ2-3; the match to TRBD1 covers 7 bases. CDR3 length: 16 residues. Germline CDR1 is SGDLS and CDR2 is YYNGEE. V was pared by 3 bases and J by 1 base, with 8 bases of the junction left unmatched. This CDR3 reads CASSGSAGTGTDTQYF. CDR3 nucleotides: TGTGCCAGCAGCGGAAGCGCAGGGACAGGCACAGATACGCAGTATTTT. Drawing the rest from reference TRBV9 and TRBJ2-3, the complete variable domain is DSGVTQTPKHLITATGQRVTLRCSPRSGDLSVYWYQQSLDQGLQFLIQYYNGEERAKGNILERFSAQQFPDLHSELNLSSLELGDSALYFCASSGSAGTGTDTQYFGPGTRLTVL.

V gene TRBV3-1 (or the pseudogene TRBV3-2) combines with J gene TRBJ1-4; D is unresolved. The germline V and J ends were trimmed by 4 bases and 4 bases, with 10 bases remaining between them. The CDR3 is made up of 14 amino acids. Looked up from germline, CDR1 is LGHDT and CDR2 is YNNKEL (reference sequence). The CDR3 region has the DNA TGTGCCAGCAGCCGACGACATGTTAATGAAAAACTGTTTTTT. Translation: CASSRRHVNEKLFF.

This clone was detected only a few times. The gene calls are TRBV19 and TRBJ2-2; 12 bases agree with TRBD2. The V gene's germline CDR1 is LNHDA and CDR2 SQIVND (reference sequence). V shed 5 bases and J 9 bases; nucleotides not matched to a gene: 16. This CDR3 spans 18 amino acids. CDR3 nucleotide sequence: TGTGCCAGTAGTTTGCACACGTCTAGCGGGGGGGCTAGTAGGGAGCTGTTTTTT. This translates into CASSLHTSSGGASRELFF.

The rearrangement uses TRBV9 and TRBJ2-3, with D perhaps being TRBD1 or TRBD2 (6 bases each). There are 16 residues in the CDR3. The germline V gene encodes CDR1 SGDLS and CDR2 YYNGEE. V lost 3 bases and J 1 base, leaving 15 bases between the germline ends. The DNA of the CDR3 is TGTGCCAGCAGCGCGAGGGTGGGGGGCGGCACAGATACGCAGTATTTT. Its translation: CASSARVGGGTDTQYF.

Only a few counts were recorded for this clone. The chain links TRBV3-1 (or the pseudogene TRBV3-2) to TRBJ1-5; D gene uncertain. The CDR3 runs 14 residues. Germline CDR1 reads LGHDT; CDR2 reads YNNKEL (reference sequence). The V gene lost 1 base and the J gene lost 0 bases, with 4 bases spanning the gap. CDR3 DNA: TGTGCCAGCAGCCAAGCGGGTAGCAATCAGCCCCAGCATTTT. This encodes CASSQAGSNQPQHF.

Only a few counts were recorded for this clone. V and J are TRBV2 and TRBJ1-2; maybe TRBD1 (5 bases). Per germline, CDR1 SNHLY and CDR2 FYNNEI. Trimming removed 5 bases from V and 4 bases from J, with 14 bases in between. The CDR3 runs 14 residues. CDR3 amino acids: CASSQTATAYGYTF. In DNA form, the CDR3 reads TGTGCCAGCAGTCAGACAGCGACGGCCTATGGCTACACCTTC.

The chain recombines TRBV6-1 with TRBJ1-5, with no clear D. The CDR3 runs to 15 residues. Germline CDR1 is MNHNS and CDR2 is SASEGT. Trimming left V 2 bases short and J 5 bases short, with 13 bases between. The CDR3 DNA reads TGTGCCAGCAGTGAAAGAGCGGCAGCCGATCAGCCCCAGCATTTT. Encoded protein: CASSERAAADQPQHF.